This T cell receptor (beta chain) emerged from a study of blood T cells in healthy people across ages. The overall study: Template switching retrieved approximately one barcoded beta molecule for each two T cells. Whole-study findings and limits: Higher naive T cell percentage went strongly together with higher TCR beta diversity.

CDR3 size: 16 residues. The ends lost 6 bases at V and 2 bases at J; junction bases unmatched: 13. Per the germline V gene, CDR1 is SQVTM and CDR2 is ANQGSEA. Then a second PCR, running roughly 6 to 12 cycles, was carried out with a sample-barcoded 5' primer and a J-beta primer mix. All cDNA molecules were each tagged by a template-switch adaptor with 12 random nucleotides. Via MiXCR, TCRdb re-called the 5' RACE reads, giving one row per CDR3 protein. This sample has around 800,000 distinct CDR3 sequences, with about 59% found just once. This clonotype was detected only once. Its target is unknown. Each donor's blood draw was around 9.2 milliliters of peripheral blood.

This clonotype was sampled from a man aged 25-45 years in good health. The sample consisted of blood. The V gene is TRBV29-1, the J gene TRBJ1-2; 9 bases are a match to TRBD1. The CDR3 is CSVIDRGLASNYGYTF. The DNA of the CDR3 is TGCAGCGTAATTGACAGGGGGTTGGCCTCAAACTATGGCTACACCTTC.